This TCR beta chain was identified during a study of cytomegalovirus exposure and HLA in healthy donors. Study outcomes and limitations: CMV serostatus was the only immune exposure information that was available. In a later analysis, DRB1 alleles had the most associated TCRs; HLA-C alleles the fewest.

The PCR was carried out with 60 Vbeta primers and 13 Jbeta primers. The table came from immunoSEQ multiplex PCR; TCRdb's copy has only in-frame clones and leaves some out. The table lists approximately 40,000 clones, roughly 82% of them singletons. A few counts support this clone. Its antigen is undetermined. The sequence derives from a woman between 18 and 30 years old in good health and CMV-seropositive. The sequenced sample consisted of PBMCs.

CDR3 nucleotides: TGTGCCACCGCCGACCCACAGGGGGCTTCCTACGAGCAGTACTTC. It encodes CATADPQGASYEQYF. The rearrangement uses TRBV11-1 and TRBJ2-7; 9 positions match TRBD1. Germline V lookup: CDR1 SGHAT, CDR2 FQDESV (reference sequence). The CDR3 sequence is 15 residues long. V shed 10 bases and J 1 base; nucleotides not matched to a gene: 11. Filled out from reference TRBV11-1 and TRBJ2-7, the complete variable domain reads EAEVAQSPRYKITEKSQAVAFWCDPISGHATLYWYRQILGQGPELLVQFQDESVVDDSQLPKDRFSAERLKGVDSTLKIQPAELGDSAMYLCATADPQGASYEQYFGPGTRLTVT.